This TCR beta chain emerged from a study of T cells after posttransplantation cyclophosphamide. Sequenced by immunoSEQ multiplex PCR; TCRdb stores in-frame clones only, minus some. The repertoire holds some 61,000 clones, with about 93% as singletons. V trimming: 4 bases; J trimming: 9 bases; junction bases outside the gene matches: 12. In germline, CDR1 is SGHTA, CDR2 FQGNSA. CDR3 length: 15 amino acids. This TCR was recovered from a woman in her twenties or thirties in good health and a related stem cell transplant donor. The J gene is TRBJ1-1, the V gene TRBV7-2; TRBD1 agrees at 9 bases. Sequenced: PBMCs. The CDR3 spells CASSYTGTGSTQAFF. The DNA for the CDR3 is TGTGCCAGCAGCTACACCGGGACAGGGTCAACCCAAGCTTTCTTT.